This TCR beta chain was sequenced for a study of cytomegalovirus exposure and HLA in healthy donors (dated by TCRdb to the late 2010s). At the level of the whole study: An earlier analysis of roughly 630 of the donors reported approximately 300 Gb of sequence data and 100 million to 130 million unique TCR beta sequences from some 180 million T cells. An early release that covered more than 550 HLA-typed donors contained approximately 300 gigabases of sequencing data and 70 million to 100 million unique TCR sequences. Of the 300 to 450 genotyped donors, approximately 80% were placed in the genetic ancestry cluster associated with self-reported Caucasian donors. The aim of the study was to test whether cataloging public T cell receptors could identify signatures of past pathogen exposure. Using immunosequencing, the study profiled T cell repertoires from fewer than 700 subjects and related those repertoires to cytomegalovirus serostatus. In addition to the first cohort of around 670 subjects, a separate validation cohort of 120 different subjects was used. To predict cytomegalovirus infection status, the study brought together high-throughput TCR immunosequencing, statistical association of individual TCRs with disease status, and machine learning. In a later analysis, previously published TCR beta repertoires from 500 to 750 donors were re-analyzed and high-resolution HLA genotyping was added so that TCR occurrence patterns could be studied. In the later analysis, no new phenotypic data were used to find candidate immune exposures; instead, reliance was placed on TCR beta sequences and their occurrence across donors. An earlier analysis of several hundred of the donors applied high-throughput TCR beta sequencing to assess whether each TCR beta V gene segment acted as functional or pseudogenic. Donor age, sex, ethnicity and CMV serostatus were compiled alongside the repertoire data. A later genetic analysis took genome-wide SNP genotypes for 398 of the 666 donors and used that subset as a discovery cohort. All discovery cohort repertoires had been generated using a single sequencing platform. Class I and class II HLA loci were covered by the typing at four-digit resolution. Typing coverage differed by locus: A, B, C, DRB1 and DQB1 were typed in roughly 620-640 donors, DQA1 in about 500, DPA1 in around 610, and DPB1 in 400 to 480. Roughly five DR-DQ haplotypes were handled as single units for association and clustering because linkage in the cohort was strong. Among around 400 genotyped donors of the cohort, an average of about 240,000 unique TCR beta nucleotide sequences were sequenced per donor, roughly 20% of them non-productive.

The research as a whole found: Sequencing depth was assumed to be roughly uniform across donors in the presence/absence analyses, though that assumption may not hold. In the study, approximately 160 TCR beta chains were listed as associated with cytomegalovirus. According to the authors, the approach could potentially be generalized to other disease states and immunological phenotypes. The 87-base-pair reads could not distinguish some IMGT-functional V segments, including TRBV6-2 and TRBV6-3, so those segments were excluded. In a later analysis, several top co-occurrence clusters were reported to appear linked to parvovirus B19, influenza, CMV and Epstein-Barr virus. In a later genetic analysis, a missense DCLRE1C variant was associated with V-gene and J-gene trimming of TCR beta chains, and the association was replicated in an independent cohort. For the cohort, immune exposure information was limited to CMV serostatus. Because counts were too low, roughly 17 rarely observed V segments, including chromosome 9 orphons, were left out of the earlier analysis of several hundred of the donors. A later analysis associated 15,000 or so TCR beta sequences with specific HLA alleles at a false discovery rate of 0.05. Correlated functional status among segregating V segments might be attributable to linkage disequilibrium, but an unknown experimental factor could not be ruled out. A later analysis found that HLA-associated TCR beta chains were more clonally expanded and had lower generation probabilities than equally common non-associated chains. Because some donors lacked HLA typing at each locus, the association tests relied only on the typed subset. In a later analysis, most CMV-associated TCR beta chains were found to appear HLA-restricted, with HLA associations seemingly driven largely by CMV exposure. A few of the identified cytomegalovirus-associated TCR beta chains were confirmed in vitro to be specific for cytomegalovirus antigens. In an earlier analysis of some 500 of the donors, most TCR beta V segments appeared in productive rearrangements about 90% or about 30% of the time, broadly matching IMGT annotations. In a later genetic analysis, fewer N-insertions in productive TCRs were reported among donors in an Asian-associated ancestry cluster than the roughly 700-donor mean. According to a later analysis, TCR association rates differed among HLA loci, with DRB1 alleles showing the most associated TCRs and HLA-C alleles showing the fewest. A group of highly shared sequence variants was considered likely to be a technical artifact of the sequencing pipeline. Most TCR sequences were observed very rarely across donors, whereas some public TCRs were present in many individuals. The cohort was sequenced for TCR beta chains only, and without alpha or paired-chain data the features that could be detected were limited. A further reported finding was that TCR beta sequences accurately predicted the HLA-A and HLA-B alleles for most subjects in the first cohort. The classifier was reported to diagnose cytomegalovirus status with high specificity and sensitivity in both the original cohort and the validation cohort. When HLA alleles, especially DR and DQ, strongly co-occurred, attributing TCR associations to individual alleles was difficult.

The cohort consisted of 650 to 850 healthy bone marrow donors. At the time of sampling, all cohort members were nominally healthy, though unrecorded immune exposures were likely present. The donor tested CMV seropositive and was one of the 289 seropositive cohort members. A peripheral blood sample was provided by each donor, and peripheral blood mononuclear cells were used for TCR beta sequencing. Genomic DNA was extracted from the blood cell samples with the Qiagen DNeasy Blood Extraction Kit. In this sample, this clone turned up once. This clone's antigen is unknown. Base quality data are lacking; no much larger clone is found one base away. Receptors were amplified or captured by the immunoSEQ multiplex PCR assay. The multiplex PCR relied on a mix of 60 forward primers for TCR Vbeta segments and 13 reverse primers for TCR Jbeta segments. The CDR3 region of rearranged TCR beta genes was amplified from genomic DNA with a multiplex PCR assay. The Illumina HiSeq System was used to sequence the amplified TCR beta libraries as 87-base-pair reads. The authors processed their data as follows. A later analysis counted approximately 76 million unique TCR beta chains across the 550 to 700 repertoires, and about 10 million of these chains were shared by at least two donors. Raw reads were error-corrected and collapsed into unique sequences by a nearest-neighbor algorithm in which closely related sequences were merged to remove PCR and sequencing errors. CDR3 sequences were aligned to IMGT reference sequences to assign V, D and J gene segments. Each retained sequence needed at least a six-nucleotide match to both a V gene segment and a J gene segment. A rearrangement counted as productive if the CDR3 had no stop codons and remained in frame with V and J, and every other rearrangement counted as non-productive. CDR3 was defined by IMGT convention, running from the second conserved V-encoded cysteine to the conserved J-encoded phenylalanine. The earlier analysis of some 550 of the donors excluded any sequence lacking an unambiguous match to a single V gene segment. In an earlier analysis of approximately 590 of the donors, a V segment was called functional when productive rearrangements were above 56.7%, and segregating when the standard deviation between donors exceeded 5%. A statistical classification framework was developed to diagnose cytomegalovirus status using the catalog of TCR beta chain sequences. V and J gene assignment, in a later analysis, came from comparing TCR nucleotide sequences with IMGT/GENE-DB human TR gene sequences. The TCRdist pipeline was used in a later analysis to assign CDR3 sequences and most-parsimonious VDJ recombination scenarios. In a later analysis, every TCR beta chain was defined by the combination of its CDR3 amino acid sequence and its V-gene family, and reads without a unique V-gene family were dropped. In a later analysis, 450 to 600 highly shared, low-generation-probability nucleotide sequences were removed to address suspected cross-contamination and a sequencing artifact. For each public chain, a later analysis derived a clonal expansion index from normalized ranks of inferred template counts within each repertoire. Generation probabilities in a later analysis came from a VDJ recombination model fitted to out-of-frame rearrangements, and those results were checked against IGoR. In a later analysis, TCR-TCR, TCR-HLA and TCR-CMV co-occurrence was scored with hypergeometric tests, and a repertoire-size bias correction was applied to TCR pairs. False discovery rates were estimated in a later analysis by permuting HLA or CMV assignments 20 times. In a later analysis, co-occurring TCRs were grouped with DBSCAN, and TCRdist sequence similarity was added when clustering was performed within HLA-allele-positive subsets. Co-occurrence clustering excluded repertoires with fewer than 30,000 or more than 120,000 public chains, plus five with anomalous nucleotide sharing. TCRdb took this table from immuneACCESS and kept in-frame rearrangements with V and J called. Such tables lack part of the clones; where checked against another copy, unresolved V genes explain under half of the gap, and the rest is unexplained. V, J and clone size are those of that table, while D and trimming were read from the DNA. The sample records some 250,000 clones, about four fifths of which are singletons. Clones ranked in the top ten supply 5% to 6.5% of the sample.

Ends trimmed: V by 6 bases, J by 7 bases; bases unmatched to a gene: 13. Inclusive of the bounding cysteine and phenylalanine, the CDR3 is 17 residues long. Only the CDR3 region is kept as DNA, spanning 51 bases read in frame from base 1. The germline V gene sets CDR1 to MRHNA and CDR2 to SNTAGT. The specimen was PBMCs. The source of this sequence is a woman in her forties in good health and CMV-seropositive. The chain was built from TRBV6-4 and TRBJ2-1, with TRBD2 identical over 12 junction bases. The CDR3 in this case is CASSRLAGGLGKNEQFF. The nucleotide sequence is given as TGTGCCAGCAGCCGGCTAGCGGGGGGGCTGGGAAAGAATGAGCAGTTCTTC.